These 22 T cell receptor beta chains came from one sample sequenced in a study of T-cell reconstitution after alpha-beta-depleted transplantation in children. Molecular barcoding with unique molecular identifiers was used for the TCRbeta library. In TCRdb, the PCR reads were re-called with MiXCR into one record per CDR3 protein. The sample has approximately 400,000 distinct CDR3 sequences; about a tenth are singletons. The specimen comprised PBMCs from the stem cell graft donor, sampled from the stem cell graft. These TCRs come from a human donor who donated a stem cell graft to a child with acute myeloid leukemia.

This clonotype occurred a few times. The V gene is TRBV7-3, the J gene TRBJ2-1, with a weak D call TRBD1 (5 bases). The V end lost 5 bases, the J end lost 4 bases, and 15 bases lay between the germline ends. This CDR3 has 15 amino acids. Per germline, CDR1 SGHTA and CDR2 FQGTGA. DNA of the CDR3: TGTGCCAGCAGCCTCAGGGCGGTAACTTACAATGAGCAGTTCTTC. Amino acids: CASSLRAVTYNEQFF.

This clonotype was found many times. This chain uses TRBV6-2 or TRBV6-3 with TRBJ2-1, with 8 bases lining up with TRBD1. CDR3 size: 13 residues. The germline V gene encodes CDR1 MNHEY and CDR2 SVGEGT. The trim removed 7 bases at V and 4 bases at J, leaving 3 bases unmatched. The CDR3 loop reads CASTGQVYNEQFF. Here the CDR3 DNA reads TGTGCCAGCACGGGACAGGTGTACAATGAGCAGTTCTTC.

This clonotype was observed a few times. The genes are TRBV5-1 and TRBJ2-5; D gene ambiguous. The CDR3 consists of 14 residues. The V end was cut by 4 bases, the J end by 0 bases, with 10 bases between. Germline loops: CDR1 SGHRS, CDR2 YFSETQ. The CDR3 nucleotides are TGCGCCAGCAGCCCCGACGGCGACCAAGAGACCCAGTACTTC. The encoded protein is CASSPDGDQETQYF.

The rearrangement joins TRBV12-3 or TRBV12-4 to TRBJ1-5; 12 nucleotides match TRBD1. The trim removed 3 bases at V and 6 bases at J, leaving 6 bases unmatched. CDR3 length: 16 residues. DNA of the CDR3: TGTGCCAGCAGTTTGTCCGGGACAGGGGGCTTTCAGCCCCAGCATTTT. Translation gives CASSLSGTGGFQPQHF.

This clonotype was detected only a few times. This rearrangement joins TRBV5-1 to TRBJ2-3, with a tentative D call TRBD2 (6 bases). V was shortened by 3 bases and J by 4 bases, with 12 bases between the two germline ends. This CDR3 is built from 14 residues. Germline values: CDR1 SGHRS, CDR2 YFSETQ. CDR3 sequence reads: CASSSPGVADTQYF. CDR3 DNA: TGCGCCAGCAGCTCACCGGGGGTGGCAGATACGCAGTATTTT.

Ten or more counts support this clonotype. This chain links TRBV10-2 with TRBJ2-5; D remains unclear. CDR1 is WSHSY and CDR2 is SAAADI in the germline V gene. Trimming took 4 bases from V and 5 from J, leaving 14 bases between them. The length of the CDR3 is 14 residues. This chain's CDR3 is CASSGTPGDETQYF. The CDR3 DNA follows: TGCGCCAGCAGTGGGACCCCCGGCGACGAGACCCAGTACTTC.

Note on this clonotype: One end of the junction is discordant with germline, which a read error may explain. This chain uses TRBV29-1 with TRBJ1-2; D possibly corresponds to TRBD1 (5 bases). CDR3 length: 11 amino acids. Per germline, CDR1 SQVTM and CDR2 ANQGSEA. The CDR3 bases are TGCAGCGTTGATCGGGACTACGGCTACACCTTC. This translates into CSVDRDYGYTF.

This chain links TRBV7-8 with TRBJ2-5, with D maybe TRBD2 (6 bases). The CDR3 is 14 residues long. V lost 5 bases, J lost 5 bases, and 15 bases lay in between. Per the germline V gene, CDR1 is SGHVS and CDR2 is FQNEAQ. CDR3 sequence (DNA): TGTGCCAGCAGCCCAAGTACGGGGAGGGAGACCCAGTACTTC. Amino acids: CASSPSTGRETQYF.

This clonotype was counted only a few times. The V call is TRBV20-1, the J call TRBJ2-5; no reliable D call. This CDR3 contains 14 residues. V was pared by 1 base and J by 2 bases, with 11 bases between. Germline CDR1 is DFQATT and CDR2 is SNEGSKA (reference sequence). CDR3 in amino acids: CSARGDGAQETQYF. In nucleotides, the CDR3 is TGCAGTGCTAGAGGAGACGGAGCGCAAGAGACCCAGTACTTC.

This clonotype came up a few times. The chain couples TRBV19 to TRBJ2-7; tentative D call: TRBD1 (6 bases). V lost 4 bases, J lost 6 bases, and 10 bases lay in between. The CDR3 runs to 12 residues. CDR1 and CDR2 (germline): LNHDA, SQIVND (reference sequence). The CDR3 nucleotides read TGTGCCAGTAGTACTGGGGGCCTCGAGCAGTACTTC. This encodes CASSTGGLEQYF.

DNA of the CDR3: TGTGCCAGCAGTGAGACCGGGACTTCTGAAAAACTGTTTTTT. This gives the protein CASSETGTSEKLFF. The chain is built from TRBV12-3 or TRBV12-4 and TRBJ1-4; D perhaps matches TRBD1 (5 bases). The CDR3 runs to 14 residues. The V end lost 5 bases, the J end lost 7 bases, and 14 bases lay between the germline ends.

The V call is TRBV9, the J call TRBJ2-7; TRBD1 agrees at 7 bases. The germline gives CDR1 SGDLS, CDR2 YYNGEE. The CDR3 loop spans 15 amino acids. V lost 3 bases, J lost 3 bases, and 9 bases stayed unmatched. CDR3 nucleotides: TGTGCCAGCAGCGCCGAGGACAGGAGCTACTACGAGCAGTACTTC. It encodes CASSAEDRSYYEQYF.

This clonotype was detected many times. The CDR3 coding sequence is TGTGCCAGCAACCGAAACCCTAGCACAGATACGCAGTATTTT. Translating gives CASNRNPSTDTQYF. The chain carries TRBV11-2 and TRBJ2-3; D ambiguous. This CDR3 has 14 amino acids. Trimming pared 7 bases from V and 0 bases from J, leaving 11 bases between. Germline assignment: CDR1 SGHAT and CDR2 FQNNGV.

The CDR3 is CASSPRQETYEQYF. The CDR3 nucleotides read TGTGCCAGCTCACCTAGGCAGGAGACCTACGAGCAGTACTTC. The chain employs TRBV18 and TRBJ2-7; D is uncertain. Germline V gene sequence: CDR1 KGHSH, CDR2 LQKENI. The length of the CDR3 is 14 residues. V was clipped by 3 bases and J by 2 bases, with 11 bases between them.

This clonotype was recorded a few times. The rearrangement joins TRBV10-3 to TRBJ1-4; possible D gene TRBD1, 5 bases. CDR1 is ENHRY, CDR2 SYGVKD, per germline. With 2 bases removed from V and 5 bases from J, the gap between germline ends came to 15 bases. The CDR3 runs to 16 residues. CDR3: CAISEPRTGVNEKLFF. The CDR3, as DNA: TGTGCCATCAGTGAGCCGAGGACGGGGGTAAATGAAAAACTGTTTTTT.

This clonotype was found many times. The V gene is TRBV7-9, the J gene TRBJ1-1; D is possibly TRBD1 (5 bases). The CDR3 extends over 13 amino acids. V lost 5 bases and J 6 bases, leaving 13 bases between the germline ends. The germline V gene has CDR1 SEHNR and CDR2 FQNEAQ (reference sequence). DNA of the CDR3: TGTGCCAGCAGCCCTTTGGGGGTCCCTGAAGCTTTCTTT. This codes for CASSPLGVPEAFF.

The table lists this clonotype with a few counts. The genes are TRBV27 and TRBJ2-5, with a possible D match to TRBD2 (5 bases). V lost 9 bases to trimming and J lost 7 bases, with 9 bases between them. The CDR3 sequence is 10 residues long. The germline V gene has CDR1 MNHEY and CDR2 SMNVEV (reference sequence). CDR3 residues: CASGRGTQYF. The DNA for the CDR3 is TGTGCCAGTGGCCGGGGGACCCAGTACTTC.

V gene TRBV11-2 combines with J gene TRBJ2-7; TRBD2 aligns across 9 bases. From germline, CDR1 is SGHAT and CDR2 FQNNGV. J gave up 3 bases and V 1 base, and 10 bases lay outside the gene matches. The CDR3 is 17 residues long. The CDR3 coding sequence is TGTGCCAGCAGCTTAGGGGGACTAGCTGAAAGGATCTACGAGCAGTACTTC. Its protein product is CASSLGGLAERIYEQYF.

Many counts were recorded for this clonotype. The gene calls are TRBV5-5 and TRBJ2-2, with D unclear. Germline CDR1 reads SGHKS; CDR2 reads YYEKEE (reference sequence). CDR3 length: 17 residues. Trimming removed 0 bases at V and 0 bases at J, with 12 bases between. The DNA of the CDR3 is TGTGCCAGCAGCTTGGGGGCAGACACATCGAACACCGGGGAGCTGTTTTTT. Its protein is CASSLGADTSNTGELFF.

This clonotype was counted only a few times. The rearrangement links TRBV5-1 to TRBJ2-1; D gene uncertain. V was clipped by 7 bases and J by 2 bases, with 25 bases between them. CDR3 size: 18 residues. Germline CDR1 reads SGHRS; CDR2 reads YFSETQ. CDR3 sequence (DNA): TGCGCCAGCGGGCCGCCACCCACCCCCGGTAAGCCCTACAATGAGCAGTTCTTC. This gives the protein CASGPPPTPGKPYNEQFF.

In its sample, this clonotype was seen a few times. This chain uses TRBV6-5 with TRBJ2-1, with D possibly called TRBD1 or TRBD2 (5 bases each). This CDR3 is 14 amino acids long. Germline V gives CDR1 MNHEY, CDR2 SVGAGI. V was shortened by 0 bases and J by 5 bases, with 8 bases between the two germline ends. The CDR3: CASSYSGTHNEQFF. The CDR3 DNA reads TGTGCCAGCAGTTACTCGGGGACCCACAATGAGCAGTTCTTC.

This clonotype was seen a handful of times. The chain combines TRBV12-3 or TRBV12-4 with TRBJ2-4, with 8 bases fitting TRBD1. The CDR3 extends over 16 amino acids. The V segment lost 5 bases and the J segment 1 base; nucleotides outside the gene matches: 7. This CDR3 reads CASSNAGGMAKNIQYF. CDR3 DNA: TGTGCCAGCAGTAACGCAGGGGGCATGGCCAAAAACATTCAGTACTTC.